This TCR beta chain was captured in a study of cytomegalovirus exposure and HLA in healthy donors (dated by TCRdb to 2016 to 2017). At the level of the whole study: An earlier analysis of some 620 of the donors reported approximately 280 Gb of sequence data and around 120 million unique TCR beta sequences obtained from around 180 million T cells. The study aimed to test whether signatures of past pathogen exposure could be identified by cataloging public T cell receptors. Of the approximately 400 genotyped donors, about 80% fell in the genetic ancestry cluster associated with self-reported Caucasian donors. Across around 400 genotyped donors of the cohort, an average of roughly 250,000 unique TCR beta nucleotide sequences per donor were sequenced, and roughly a sixth of those sequences were non-productive. In a later analysis, previously published TCR beta repertoires from fewer than 750 donors were re-analyzed and high-resolution HLA genotyping was added so that TCR occurrence patterns could be studied. Genome-wide SNP genotypes for about 65% of the 666 donors were used in a later genetic analysis, which treated that subset as a discovery cohort. Five DR-DQ haplotypes were treated as single units for association and clustering because of strong linkage in the cohort. High-throughput TCR immunosequencing, statistical association of individual TCRs with disease status, and machine learning were combined to predict cytomegalovirus infection status. Rather than drawing on any new phenotypic data, the later analysis identified candidate immune exposures from TCR beta sequences and the way those sequences occurred across donors. The study profiled the T cell repertoires of under 850 subjects by immunosequencing and related them to cytomegalovirus serostatus. Every repertoire in the discovery cohort had been generated on one and the same sequencing platform. The number of donors typed differed by locus, with about 629-640 for A, B, C, DRB1 and DQB1, 522 for DQA1, 600 to 610 for DPA1, and about 450 for DPB1. An earlier analysis of 587 of the donors applied high-throughput TCR beta sequencing to assess whether each TCR beta V gene segment acted as functional or pseudogenic. Donor age, sex, ethnicity and CMV serostatus were collected together with the repertoire data. HLA typing covered class I and class II loci at four-digit resolution. Along with the roughly 610-subject first cohort, a separate validation cohort of some 130 different subjects was used. An early release that covered about 600 HLA-typed donors contained about 290 gigabases of sequencing data and 75 million to 100 million unique TCR sequences. Points the paper makes about the study in general: A cluster of highly shared sequence variants was judged likely to represent a technical artifact of the sequencing pipeline. Because some donors lacked HLA typing at each locus, the association tests relied only on the typed subset. A further reported finding was that TCR beta sequences accurately predicted the HLA-A and HLA-B alleles for most subjects in the first cohort. Compared with the 666-donor mean, donors in an Asian-associated ancestry cluster had fewer N-insertions in productive TCRs, according to a later genetic analysis. A later analysis found that TCR association rates varied across HLA loci, with DRB1 alleles showing the most associated TCRs and HLA-C alleles the fewest. Correlated functional status among segregating V segments might reflect linkage disequilibrium, but an unknown experimental factor could not be ruled out. Most TCR sequences were seen in very few donors, while some public TCRs were found in many individuals. Most CMV-associated TCR beta chains appeared to be HLA-restricted in a later analysis, and the HLA associations seemed to be driven largely by CMV exposure. The authors suggested that the approach could potentially be extended to other disease states and immunological phenotypes. An association between a missense DCLRE1C variant and V-gene and J-gene trimming of TCR beta chains was found in a later genetic analysis and replicated in an independent cohort. An earlier analysis of 450 to 750 of the donors showed that most TCR beta V segments appeared in productive rearrangements either about 90% or about 30% of the time, which broadly matched IMGT annotations. Roughly uniform sequencing depth across donors was assumed in presence/absence analyses, although this assumption may not hold. Some 15 rarely observed V segments, including chromosome 9 orphons, were excluded from the earlier analysis of several hundred of the donors because counts were too low. In a later analysis, HLA-associated TCR beta chains showed more clonal expansion and lower generation probabilities than non-associated chains that were equally common. In a later analysis, about 17,000 TCR beta sequences were associated with specific HLA alleles at a false discovery rate of 0.05. In the study, some 160 TCR beta chains were listed as associated with cytomegalovirus. When HLA alleles, especially DR and DQ, strongly co-occurred, attributing TCR associations to individual alleles was difficult. In a later analysis, several top co-occurrence clusters were reported to appear linked to parvovirus B19, influenza, CMV and Epstein-Barr virus. Only TCR beta chains were sequenced in this cohort, and the absence of alpha or paired-chain data limited detectable features. Some IMGT-functional V segments, including TRBV6-2 and TRBV6-3, could not be told apart with the 87-base-pair reads, so those segments were excluded. In both the original and validation cohorts, the classifier was reported to diagnose cytomegalovirus status with high specificity and sensitivity. In vitro tests confirmed that a few of the cytomegalovirus-associated TCR beta chains recognize cytomegalovirus antigens. For the cohort, immune exposure information was limited to CMV serostatus.

The cohort consisted of 650 to 850 healthy bone marrow donors. All cohort members were sampled while nominally healthy, although unrecorded immune exposures were likely present. The donor was CMV seronegative and belonged to the group of 352 seronegative cohort members. Every donor gave a peripheral blood sample, and the peripheral blood mononuclear cells from that sample were used for TCR beta sequencing. Genomic DNA extraction from the blood cell samples was performed with the Qiagen DNeasy Blood Extraction Kit. Library preparation employed the immunoSEQ multiplex PCR assay. For the multiplex PCR, a mixture combining 60 forward primers for TCR Vbeta segments and 13 reverse primers for TCR Jbeta segments was used. The CDR3 region of rearranged TCR beta genes was amplified from genomic DNA by a multiplex PCR assay. Amplified TCR beta libraries were sequenced as 87-base-pair reads on the Illumina HiSeq System. On the authors' methods: A later analysis tallied 70 million to 100 million unique TCR beta chains across the 660 or so repertoires, and roughly 11 million of those chains were shared by two or more donors. Raw reads were error-corrected and collapsed into unique sequences by a nearest-neighbor algorithm in which closely related sequences were merged to remove PCR and sequencing errors. Alignment of CDR3 sequences to IMGT reference sequences was used to assign V, D and J gene segments. For a sequence to be retained, a match of at least six nucleotides was required to both a V gene segment and a J gene segment. Rearrangements were classified as productive when the CDR3 lacked stop codons and remained in frame with V and J, and all other rearrangements were classified as non-productive. CDR3 was defined according to IMGT convention as the region running from the second conserved V-encoded cysteine to the conserved J-encoded phenylalanine. The earlier analysis of roughly 590 of the donors excluded any sequence lacking an unambiguous match to a single V gene segment. An earlier analysis of 587 of the donors classified V segments as functional when productive rearrangements were above 56.7% and as segregating when the standard deviation between donors was above 5%. A statistical classification framework was built for diagnosing cytomegalovirus status from the catalog of TCR beta chain sequences. In a later analysis, TCR nucleotide sequences were compared against IMGT/GENE-DB human TR gene sequences so that V and J genes could be assigned. Using the TCRdist pipeline, a later analysis assigned CDR3 sequences along with most-parsimonious VDJ recombination scenarios. In a later analysis, each TCR beta chain was defined by its CDR3 amino acid sequence together with its V-gene family, and reads without a unique V-gene family were excluded. In a later analysis, several hundred highly shared, low-generation-probability nucleotide sequences were removed to address suspected cross-contamination and a sequencing artifact. In a later analysis, a clonal expansion index for each public chain was calculated from normalized within-repertoire ranks of inferred template counts. In a later analysis, generation probabilities were computed with a VDJ recombination model fitted to out-of-frame rearrangements, and the resulting probabilities were checked against IGoR. In a later analysis, TCR-TCR, TCR-HLA and TCR-CMV co-occurrence was scored with hypergeometric tests, and a repertoire-size bias correction was applied to TCR pairs. To estimate false discovery rates, a later analysis permuted the HLA or CMV assignments 20 times. In a later analysis, co-occurring TCRs were grouped with DBSCAN, and TCRdist sequence similarity was added when clustering was performed within HLA-allele-positive subsets. For co-occurrence clustering, repertoires with fewer than 30,000 or more than 120,000 public chains were excluded, along with five or six repertoires with anomalous nucleotide sharing. As stored in TCRdb, this immuneACCESS dataset retains in-frame rearrangements with V and J assigned. A fraction of the clones does not appear; measured against another copy, unresolved V genes explain less than half of the discrepancy, and the remainder lacks a known reason. D and trimming were read from the DNA, whereas the V and J calls and clone size are those reported in that table. The sample table lists over 110,000 clones, about 80% of them with a count of one. The top ten clonotypes cover around 4.1% of the sample.

To note about this clone: Its antigen is still unknown. The record has no base qualities; no much larger clone is one base away.

The germline V gene (reference sequence) provides CDR1 GTSNPN and CDR2 SVGIG. The CDR3 has 15 amino acids, counting the end cysteine and phenylalanine. CDR3 DNA only is kept here, 45 bases in frame from base 1. V sheds 6 bases and J sheds 1 base, leaving 13 bases between their ends. The specimen sequenced was PBMCs. The sequence was collected from a man in his forties in good health and CMV-seronegative. The chain employs TRBV30 and TRBJ1-6, and possibly TRBD1, on 5 matching bases. The CDR3 reads as follows: CACREGQSYNSPLHF. DNA sequence: TGTGCCTGTCGGGAGGGGCAGTCCTATAATTCACCCCTCCACTTT.